This TCR beta chain is from a study of blood T cell repertoires in COVID-19. The data were produced by immunoSEQ multiplex PCR, yet TCRdb's version contains in-frame clones alone and is incomplete. The table shows fewer than 90,000 clones, with about 91% occurring only once. CDR1 and CDR2 (germline): SGHRS, YFSETQ. The CDR3 consists of 15 residues. V was pared by 4 bases and J by 5 bases, with 7 bases of the junction left unmatched. The chain carries TRBV5-1 and TRBJ1-1; 11 nucleotides agree with TRBD1. The sequence derives from an elderly woman with active or convalescent COVID-19. The sequenced sample was peripheral blood. As DNA, the CDR3 is TGCGCCAGCAGCCCACCTGGACAGGGGGCAACTGAAGCTTTCTTT. Its translation: CASSPPGQGATEAFF.